The sequence of this T cell receptor (beta chain) was determined in a study of type 1 regulatory T cells. Study as a whole: An in vitro protocol generated T-allo10, a Tr1-enriched, alloantigen-specific CD4 T cell product. Findings and limits, study-wide: Compared with non-type 1 regulatory T cells, type 1 regulatory T cells showed a more restricted TCR repertoire.

TCRdb analysed the reads with MiXCR anew, one entry per CDR3 protein. Of 65,000 to 80,000 distinct CDR3 sequences listed, around 20% are singletons. A remark on this clonotype: The antigen remains unidentified.

Germline V gene lookup returns CDR1 SGHTA and CDR2 FQGNSA. The CDR3 runs 13 residues. V lost 0 bases, J lost 3 bases, and 6 bases lay in between. The sequencing sample was made of cultured type 1 regulatory T (Tr1) cells, either the whole culture or a sorted fraction (not recorded which). This sequence joins TRBV7-2 and TRBJ2-7; D uncertain. This clonotype was sampled from a human donor in good health. Here the CDR3 reads CASSLADGYEQYF. The CDR3 bases are TGTGCCAGCAGCTTAGCGGACGGCTACGAGCAGTACTTC.